The 19 T cell receptor beta chains given below trace back to one sample, sequenced in a study of Ad26.COV2.S vaccination and SARS-CoV-2 variants. Sequencing used immunoSEQ multiplex PCR; TCRdb keeps in-frame clones, though not all of them. The sample shows around 270,000 clones, roughly nine tenths of them seen only once. The treatment: approximately 18 received Ad26.COV2.S at low or high dose, single or two shots; roughly five received placebo; per-sample allocation not given. At day 63 after the first vaccine or placebo injection, samples were drawn. This sample comprised peripheral blood, obtained in a trial of Ad26.COV2.S vaccine versus placebo. The receptor source for this set is a person aged 18-65 years who received the Ad26.COV2.S COVID-19 vaccine or a placebo.

The chain joins TRBV4-1 to TRBJ2-3, with D uncertain. V was clipped by 2 bases and J by 2 bases, with 8 bases between them. CDR3 length: 14 residues. The germline V gene encodes CDR1 MGHRA and CDR2 YSYEKL. CDR3 region: CASSQQSATDTQYF. In DNA, the CDR3 is TGCGCCAGCAGCCAACAGAGCGCCACAGATACGCAGTATTTT.

The chain couples TRBV30 to TRBJ1-1; 7 bases map to TRBD1. Looked up from germline, CDR1 is GTSNPN and CDR2 is SVGIG (reference sequence). The trim removed 1 base at V and 0 bases at J, leaving 8 bases unmatched. This CDR3 has 16 amino acids. The CDR3 region has the DNA TGTGCCTGGAGTGGCCTGGGACAGAGCTTGAACACTGAAGCTTTCTTT. It is translated as CAWSGLGQSLNTEAFF.

The CDR3 region is CASSPAWTSGITDTQYF. DNA of the CDR3: TGCGCCAGCAGCCCTGCCTGGACTAGCGGAATCACAGATACGCAGTATTTT. This chain joins TRBV4-3 and TRBJ2-3; 10 bases are shared with TRBD2. Germline V CDR1 and CDR2: LGHNA, YSLEER. The CDR3 loop spans 17 amino acids. V dropped 4 bases and J dropped 2; count of bases not matched to a gene: 9.

For the CDR3, the DNA is TGTGCCAGCAGCCAAGGAGTTAAGGGCTACACCTTC. This gives the protein CASSQGVKGYTF. The rearrangement links TRBV14 to TRBJ1-2; D call uncertain. The CDR3 has 12 residues. The ends were cut back, 1 base at V and 8 bases at J, with 8 bases in the middle. Germline assignment: CDR1 SGHDN and CDR2 FVKESK.

The rearrangement joins TRBV7-2 to TRBJ2-1; D unresolved. The CDR3 length is 14 residues. V lost 1 base, J lost 2 bases, and 6 bases lay in between. Germline CDR1 reads SGHTA; CDR2 reads FQGNSA. CDR3 sequence: CASSLETAYNEQFF. In DNA, the CDR3 is TGTGCCAGCAGCTTAGAGACGGCCTACAATGAGCAGTTCTTC.

The chain carries TRBV11-2 and TRBJ2-7, with D perhaps TRBD1 (5 bases). The V and J ends lost 4 bases and 5 bases respectively, with 18 bases between them. Germline loops: CDR1 SGHAT, CDR2 FQNNGV. The CDR3 loop spans 15 amino acids. The CDR3 here is CASSSIVGARNEQYF. For the CDR3, the DNA is TGTGCCAGCAGCTCAATCGTTGGGGCTAGGAACGAGCAGTACTTC.

V usage is TRBV19 and J usage is TRBJ2-7; D gene unclear. CDR1 and CDR2 from the germline V gene are LNHDA and SQIVND (reference sequence). V gave up 7 bases and J gave up 0 bases, with 16 bases separating them. The CDR3 covers 15 residues. As DNA, the CDR3 is TGTGCCAGTAATGACGGGTCGGCCAGCTCCTACGAGCAGTACTTC. It codes for CASNDGSASSYEQYF.

CDR3: CASSQAGEAFF. As DNA, the CDR3 is TGTGCCAGCAGCCAAGCTGGGGAAGCTTTCTTT. The chain recombines TRBV14 with TRBJ1-1; D gene uncertain. V was cut by 1 base and J by 8 bases, with 5 bases left in between. The germline V gene encodes CDR1 SGHDN and CDR2 FVKESK. The CDR3 contains 11 residues.

The rearrangement joins TRBV3-1 (or the pseudogene TRBV3-2) to TRBJ1-5; TRBD1 might be the D (5 bases). This CDR3 is built from 14 residues. V was shortened by 3 bases and J by 3 bases, with 9 bases between the two germline ends. Per the germline V gene, CDR1 is LGHDT and CDR2 is YNNKEL (reference sequence). The CDR3 loop reads CASSQGLINQPQHF. The CDR3 DNA sequence: TGTGCCAGCAGCCAGGGACTCATCAATCAGCCCCAGCATTTT.

The chain joins TRBV11-2 to TRBJ2-1; D is uncertain. This CDR3 is 14 amino acids long. V was pared by 4 bases and J by 8 bases, with 15 bases between. Germline loops: CDR1 SGHAT, CDR2 FQNNGV. CDR3 nucleotide sequence: TGTGCCAGCAGCTCCCGACTGATGGTCGATGAGCAGTTCTTC. Translated, it gives CASSSRLMVDEQFF.

This clone was seen once. V and J are TRBV10-3 and TRBJ2-1, with D hard to call. Germline CDR1 ENHRY, CDR2 SYGVKD. The CDR3 totals 14 residues. Between the trimmed V and J ends, which lost 0 bases and 5 bases, there was a span of 8 bases. The CDR3 sequence: CAISESFRNNEQFF. The CDR3, as DNA: TGTGCCATCAGTGAGTCTTTTAGGAACAATGAGCAGTTCTTC.

The chain carries TRBV6-2 or TRBV6-3 and TRBJ2-7; 13 nucleotides match TRBD2. This CDR3 has 19 residues. The ends lost 2 bases at V and 1 base at J; junction bases unmatched: 11. Germline CDR1 MNHEY, CDR2 SVGEGT. CDR3 sequence (DNA): TGTGCCAGCAGTTACCCCGGACTAGCGGGAGACAGTAGTTCCTACGAGCAGTACGTC. Encoded protein: CASSYPGLAGDSSSYEQYV.

This chain links TRBV10-3 with TRBJ2-1; 9 bases are a match to TRBD2. The V gene end was trimmed by 7 bases and the J gene end by 7 bases; junction bases not matched to a gene: 8. The CDR3 extends over 14 amino acids. Germline V gene data show CDR1 as ENHRY and CDR2 as SYGVKD. This CDR3 reads CAIMTREGRNEQFF. Here the CDR3 DNA reads TGTGCCATCATGACGCGGGAGGGCCGAAATGAGCAGTTCTTC.

This CDR3 reads CASLGLAGGSTYNEQFF. CDR3 DNA: TGCGCCAGCCTGGGACTAGCGGGGGGCTCCACCTACAATGAGCAGTTCTTC. The V and J genes are TRBV10-2 and TRBJ2-1; 15 bases fit TRBD2. With 8 bases clipped from V and 2 bases from J, the junction kept 7 bases outside the gene matches. Germline V gene lookup returns CDR1 WSHSY and CDR2 SAAADI. This CDR3 is 17 amino acids long.

This chain uses TRBV5-4 with TRBJ2-3, with 11 bases identical to TRBD2. CDR1 SGHNT and CDR2 YYREEE come from the germline V gene (reference sequence). J lost 0 bases, V lost 3 bases, and 3 bases had no gene match. The CDR3 runs to 16 residues. The CDR3 DNA reads TGTGCCAGCAGCTCGCGGACTAGCGGGAGCACAGATACGCAGTATTTT. This codes for CASSSRTSGSTDTQYF.

The CDR3 DNA is TGTGCCAGTAGTGTGTCGATATCAGCTAATGAAAAACTGTTTTTT. It codes for CASSVSISANEKLFF. J is TRBJ1-4 and V is TRBV19; no clear D gene. This CDR3 has 15 residues. Trimming shortened V by 5 bases and J by 3 bases, and 13 bases separated the two germline ends. Per germline, CDR1 LNHDA and CDR2 SQIVND (reference sequence). Based on the CDR3 plus reference TRBV19 and TRBJ1-4, the full variable domain is DGGITQSPKYLFRKEGQNVTLSCEQNLNHDAMYWYRQDPGQGLRLIYYSQIVNDFQKGDIAEGYSVSREKKESFPLTVTSAQKNPTAFYLCASSVSISANEKLFFGSGTQLSVL.

The chain is built from TRBV9 and TRBJ1-2; D is perhaps TRBD1 (6 bases). Germline V gives CDR1 SGDLS, CDR2 YYNGEE. Deletions cut 3 bases from V and 4 bases from J, with 19 bases between. CDR3 length equals 16 residues. The CDR3 spells CASSGSLGRGFYGYTF. The DNA of the CDR3 is TGTGCCAGCAGCGGTTCGTTGGGCAGGGGATTCTATGGCTACACCTTC.

The chain is built from TRBV5-3 and TRBJ2-7; 11 bases fit TRBD1. TRBV5-3 is given ORF status, its function remaining uncertain. V dropped 6 bases and J dropped 0; count of bases not matched to a gene: 29. The CDR3 contains 23 residues. CDR3 loop: CARNQSRDRGSKGLPNNSYEQYV. The CDR3, as DNA: TGTGCCAGAAACCAGTCCCGGGACAGGGGGTCAAAGGGACTACCAAACAACTCCTACGAGCAGTACGTC.

The chain has TRBV29-1 and TRBJ2-2; 7 nucleotides align to TRBD2. The CDR3 has 13 amino acids. V lost 7 bases, J lost 3 bases, and 5 bases stayed unmatched. Germline assignment: CDR1 SQVTM and CDR2 ANQGSEA. CDR3 in DNA: TGCAGCGCCGGGACTACCTACACCGGGGAGCTGTTTTTT. Encoded protein: CSAGTTYTGELFF.